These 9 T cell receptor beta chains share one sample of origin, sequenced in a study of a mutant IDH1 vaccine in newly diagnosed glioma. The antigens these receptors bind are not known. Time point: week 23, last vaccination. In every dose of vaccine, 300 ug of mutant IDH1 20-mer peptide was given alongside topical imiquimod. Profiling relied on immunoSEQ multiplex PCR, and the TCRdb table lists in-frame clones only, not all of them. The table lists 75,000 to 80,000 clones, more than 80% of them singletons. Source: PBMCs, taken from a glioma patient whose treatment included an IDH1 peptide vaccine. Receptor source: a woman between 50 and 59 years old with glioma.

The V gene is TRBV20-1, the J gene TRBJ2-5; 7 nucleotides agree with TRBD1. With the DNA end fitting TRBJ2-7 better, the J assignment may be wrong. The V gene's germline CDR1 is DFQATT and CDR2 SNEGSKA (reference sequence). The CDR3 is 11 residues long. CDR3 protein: CSATRDSEQYF. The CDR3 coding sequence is TGCAGTGCTACCCGGGACAGCGAGCAGTACTTC.

The CDR3 spells CASSNDRGNTEAFF. The DNA for the CDR3 is TGTGCCAGTAGTAACGACAGGGGGAACACTGAAGCTTTCTTT. V usage is TRBV19 and J usage is TRBJ1-1; 8 bases agree with TRBD1. The CDR3 totals 14 residues. The germline V gene encodes CDR1 LNHDA and CDR2 SQIVND (reference sequence). V trimming: 4 bases; J trimming: 1 base; junction bases outside the gene matches: 2.

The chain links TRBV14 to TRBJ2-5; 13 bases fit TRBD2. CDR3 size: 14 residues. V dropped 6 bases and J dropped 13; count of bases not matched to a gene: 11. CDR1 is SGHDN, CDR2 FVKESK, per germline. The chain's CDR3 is CASSGTSGKIRLYF. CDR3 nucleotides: TGTGCCAGCAGTGGGACTAGCGGGAAGATCCGGTTGTACTTC.

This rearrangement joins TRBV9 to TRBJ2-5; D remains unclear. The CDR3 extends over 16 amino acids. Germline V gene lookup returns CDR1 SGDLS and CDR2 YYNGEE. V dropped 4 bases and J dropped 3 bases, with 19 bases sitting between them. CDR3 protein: CASSPHPSRAEETQYF. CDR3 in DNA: TGTGCCAGCAGCCCTCACCCCTCTAGGGCCGAAGAGACCCAGTACTTC.

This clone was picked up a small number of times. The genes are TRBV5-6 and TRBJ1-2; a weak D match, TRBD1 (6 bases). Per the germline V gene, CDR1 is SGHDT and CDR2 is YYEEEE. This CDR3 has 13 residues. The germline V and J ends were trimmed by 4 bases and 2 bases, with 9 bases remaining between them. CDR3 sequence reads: CASSPGQNYGYTF. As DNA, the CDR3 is TGTGCCAGCAGCCCTGGACAGAACTATGGCTACACCTTC. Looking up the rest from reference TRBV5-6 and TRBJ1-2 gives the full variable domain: DAGVTQSPTHLIKTRGQQVTLRCSPKSGHDTVSWYQQALGQGPQFIFQYYEEEERQRGNFPDRFSGHQFPNYSSELNVNALLLGDSALYLCASSPGQNYGYTFGSGTRLTVV.

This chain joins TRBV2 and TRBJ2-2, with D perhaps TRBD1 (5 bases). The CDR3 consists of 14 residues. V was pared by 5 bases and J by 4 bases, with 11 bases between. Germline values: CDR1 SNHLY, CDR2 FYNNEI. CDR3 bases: TGTGCCAGCAGTCCTGACAGTGTCACCGGGGAGCTGTTTTTT. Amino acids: CASSPDSVTGELFF.

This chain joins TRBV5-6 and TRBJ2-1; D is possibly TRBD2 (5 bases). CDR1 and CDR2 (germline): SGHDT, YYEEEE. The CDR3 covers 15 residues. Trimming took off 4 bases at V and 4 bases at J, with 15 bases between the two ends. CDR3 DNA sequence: TGTGCCAGCAGCCCGAACGGGAACCTTTACAATGAGCAGTTCTTC. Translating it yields CASSPNGNLYNEQFF.

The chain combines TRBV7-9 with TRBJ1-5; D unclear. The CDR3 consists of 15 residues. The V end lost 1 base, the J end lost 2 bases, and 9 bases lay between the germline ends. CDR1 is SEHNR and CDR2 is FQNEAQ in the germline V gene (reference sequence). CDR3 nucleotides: TGTGCCAGCAGCTTAGATGGGGTCGGCAATCAGCCCCAGCATTTT. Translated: CASSLDGVGNQPQHF.

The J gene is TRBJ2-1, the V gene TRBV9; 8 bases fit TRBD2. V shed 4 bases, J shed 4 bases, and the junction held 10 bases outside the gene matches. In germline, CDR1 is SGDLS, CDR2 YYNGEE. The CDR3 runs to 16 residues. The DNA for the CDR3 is TGTGCCAGCAGCACCGCGGGAGGTAATCTTTACAATGAGCAGTTCTTC. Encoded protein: CASSTAGGNLYNEQFF.